This T cell receptor beta chain was obtained from a study of T-cell memory formation after mild COVID-19 (dated by TCRdb to about 2021). Some background on the complete study: TCR sequence clusters from the two donors were largely donor specific. In two donors, T-cell clones that expanded and contracted after mild COVID-19 were tracked by sequencing TCRalpha and TCRbeta repertoires over time. Two young, previously healthy adult volunteers made up the cohort, one male and one female. Study-wide conclusions, independent of this receptor: The study covered only a couple of mild cases, and larger cohorts including severe cases with pre-infection samples were considered necessary. Whether the second-wave clones peaking on day 37 were SARS-CoV-2 specific was not confirmed. Balanced CD4/CD8 phenotypes were observed for clones contracting from day 15 to 85, whereas a bias towards CD4+ was observed for a second wave of clones expanding from day 15 to 37. Contracting CD4+ clones turned up mainly in the CM and EM memory subsets, whereas EMRA was where CD8+ clones were enriched. Some responding clones were found in pre-infection memory, which suggests that pre-existing cross-reactive memory T cells took part in the SARS-CoV-2 response.

Counted from cysteine to phenylalanine, this CDR3 has 16 amino acids. The read is trimmed to its CDR3 DNA, 48 bases read in frame from base 1. V gives up 1 base and J gives up 0 bases, and the segment between their germline ends measures 10 bases. The germline V gene sets CDR1 to LGHNA and CDR2 to YSLEER. On this clonotype itself: The antigen this receptor binds is unknown. No base qualities exist here, and no much larger clone lies one base off it.

These reads were obtained on an Illumina NovaSeq 6000. TCRalpha and TCRbeta cDNA libraries were constructed by 5'RACE with constant-segment primers, with sample barcodes and unique molecular identifiers being introduced. RNA was extracted from every sample with Trizol reagent. The libraries were amplified in two PCR steps, and the second step added a second sample barcode and Illumina TruSeq adapters. Sequencing of libraries was performed on an Illumina NovaSeq with 2 x 150 bp paired-end reads. Under the source paper's analysis protocol: Demultiplexing of reads and collapsing into UMI-guided consensus sequences were performed with migec v1.2.7. Using mixcr v2.1.11, the UMI consensuses were aligned to TRA and TRB V and J templates and assembled into clonotypes. A clonotype was counted as expanded or contracted only when both edgeR and NoisET called the clonotype significant, with the noise models trained on biological replicates. For edgeR calls, the cutoffs were a false discovery rate-adjusted p below 0.01 and a log2 fold-change threshold of 1. As an exploratory analysis of dynamics, PCA with hierarchical clustering was applied to max-normalized trajectories of the 1000 most abundant clonotypes. Separately sequenced CD4+ and CD8+ repertoires were used to assign the CD4 or CD8 phenotype of responding clones. The raw public reads went through TCRdb reprocessing: fastp at Q25, MiXCR clone calling, in-frame beta chains kept. Here each entry gathers all rows of one CDR3 protein and keeps the most common genes and DNA. The V and J calls reflect TCRdb's pipeline rather than the authors' work. Present in this sample are 350,000 to 500,000 distinct CDR3 sequences, around 19% of which were seen just once. The ten largest account for about 8.8% of the sample.

Ficoll-Paque density gradient centrifugation was the method used to isolate PBMCs. The specimen sequenced was PBMCs or a T cell subset sorted from them (not recorded which). This sequence uses TRBV4-3 and TRBJ2-1, with no confident D gene call. This TCR derives from an adult woman who had mild COVID-19 (a few samples of this study predate the infection). The sample titles of this study are shuffled in the database, so cell type and time point are left out; the donor was told from shared clones. The bases read TGCGCCAGCAGCCAAGGCCCCCGTGGCTCCTACAATGAGCAGTTCTTC. Its amino acids are CASSQGPRGSYNEQFF.